This T cell receptor beta chain was found in a study of CD8+ T cells in alopecia areata. Study in general: The drug, tofacitinib, lasted 6 to 18 months, followed by 6 months off drug. Study-level findings and limits: Alopecia totalis/universalis scalp especially showed more expanded CD8+ clones than normal scalp. Among patients, TCR sharing was less clear than in mice, a difference possibly due in part to HLA diversity in the patient population.

Germline assignment: CDR1 MNHEY and CDR2 SMNVEV (reference sequence). V shed 4 bases and J shed 6 bases, with 24 bases lying between them. This CDR3 is 17 amino acids long. A remark on this clone: Antigen: not known.

Once RNA had been extracted, it was reverse transcribed into cDNA to act as the sequencing template. The assay was immunoSEQ multiplex PCR, and TCRdb's table has in-frame clones only and misses some. The sample holds roughly 150,000 clones; about 53% are singletons and the top ten take less than 20%. Sequenced here: CD8+ T cells sorted from blood, sampled at week 0. The sequence was collected from a human donor with alopecia areata. The chain combines TRBV27 with TRBJ1-2, with D possibly TRBD1 on 5 matching bases. For the CDR3, the DNA is TGTGCCAGCAGTTCTCGGGTCAGCGGGGCCGGGGGAGATGGCTACACCTTC. Amino acid sequence: CASSSRVSGAGGDGYTF.